This T cell receptor beta chain was documented in a study of blood T cell repertoires in COVID-19. Background on the study: Collection of acute and convalescent COVID-19 samples took place in the United States, Italy and Spain.

This clone was counted once. TCRdb keeps only in-frame clones here, not all; method: immunoSEQ multiplex PCR. The sample records under 200,000 clones, approximately 79% being singletons. Participants, about 18 to 100 years old, spanned fewer than 25 US areas. Sequences were obtained from PBMCs or T cells enriched from blood (not recorded which). This TCR was sampled from a woman between 55 and 75 years old with acute COVID-19.

CDR3 residues: CASSLAGAYGYTF. The CDR3 DNA is TGTGCCAGCAGCTTAGCGGGGGCCTATGGCTACACCTTC. This chain connects TRBV7-9 to TRBJ1-2, with D perhaps TRBD1 (6 bases). V was trimmed by 0 bases and J by 4 bases, leaving 6 bases between them. This CDR3 has 13 amino acids. Germline loops: CDR1 SEHNR, CDR2 FQNEAQ (reference sequence).